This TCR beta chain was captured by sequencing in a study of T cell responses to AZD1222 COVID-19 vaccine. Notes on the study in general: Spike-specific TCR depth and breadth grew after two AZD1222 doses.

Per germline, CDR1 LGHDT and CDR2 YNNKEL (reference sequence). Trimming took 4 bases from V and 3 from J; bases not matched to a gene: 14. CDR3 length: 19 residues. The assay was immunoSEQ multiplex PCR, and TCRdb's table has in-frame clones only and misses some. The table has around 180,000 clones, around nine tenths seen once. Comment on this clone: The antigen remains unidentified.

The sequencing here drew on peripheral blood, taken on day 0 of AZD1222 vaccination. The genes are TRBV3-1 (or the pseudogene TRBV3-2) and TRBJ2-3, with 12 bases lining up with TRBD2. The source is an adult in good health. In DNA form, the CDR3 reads TGTGCCAGCAGCCCTCAAGTGACTAGCGGGGGACCCGCTACAGATACGCAGTATTTT. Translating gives CASSPQVTSGGPATDTQYF.